The 3 T cell receptor beta chains below come from one sample, sequenced in a study of cytomegalovirus exposure and HLA in healthy donors. 13 Jbeta primers and 60 Vbeta primers were used for the PCR. Profiled with immunoSEQ multiplex PCR; TCRdb holds only in-frame clones, not every one. The sample consists of about 94,000 clones, less than 8% of them appearing once. Sequenced material: PBMCs. The receptors derive from a man aged 50 to 60 in good health and CMV-seronegative.

The rearrangement uses TRBV29-1 and TRBJ2-3; D might be TRBD2 (5 bases). Germline CDR1 reads SQVTM; CDR2 reads ANQGSEA. The CDR3 contains 14 residues. V shed 4 bases and J shed 0 bases, with 11 bases lying between them. The CDR3 is CSVVSEKSTDTQYF. The CDR3 nucleotides read TGCAGCGTTGTTAGCGAGAAGAGCACAGATACGCAGTATTTT.

This clone was seen a handful of times. The chain links TRBV9 to TRBJ2-5; weak D call: TRBD1 (5 bases). CDR1 is SGDLS and CDR2 is YYNGEE in the germline V gene. The CDR3 has 14 residues. Trimming removed 3 bases from V and 5 bases from J, with 14 bases in between. CDR3 sequence: CASSAAGNGETQYF. CDR3 nucleotide sequence: TGTGCCAGCAGCGCGGCAGGGAATGGGGAGACCCAGTACTTC.

As concerns this clone: Other DNA sequences in the sample encode the same CDR3. The rearrangement joins TRBV7-8 to TRBJ2-5; 10 bases line up with TRBD1. Per the germline V gene, CDR1 is SGHVS and CDR2 is FQNEAQ. The CDR3 is 16 residues long. Unmatched junction bases numbered 13, after V lost 5 bases and J lost 7 bases. CDR3 nucleotides: TGTGCCAGCAGCCTAGGGAGGGGACAGGGGTTCGGGACCCAGTACTTC. It encodes CASSLGRGQGFGTQYF.